This TCR beta chain was sequenced during a study of T cell repertoires in cytomegalovirus infection (dated by TCRdb to the late 2010s). Study-level background: Donor HLA type was relevant to the analysis, as public TCR beta signatures indicated carriage of CMV infection together with the matching HLA type.

These reads were obtained on an Illumina HiSeq 1500. The raw public data were reprocessed by TCRdb itself: fastp quality trimming at Q25, MiXCR clonotype calling, in-frame beta chains only. CDR3 protein sequences are deduplicated, and each keeps its most common genes and DNA. The sample profile shows nearly 650,000 distinct CDR3 sequences; approximately 25% of them were found once. Together, the top ten hold less than 10% of the sample. About this clonotype: It lacks a known antigen. Within one base of it there is no much larger clone, and no base qualities were kept.

On the study overall, not on this receptor specifically: In the ex vivo response, HLA-C-restricted CMV-specific TCR beta clonotypes were dominant, and in two of eight donors the single most frequent clonotype came from this HLA-C-restricted group. In both this cohort and an independent cohort of 352 donors, the cumulative frequency of public TCR beta family members distinguished carriers of CMV infection plus the relevant HLA type.

From its cysteine to its phenylalanine, the CDR3 spans 16 amino acids. CDR3 DNA is the only sequence kept; it has 48 bases, read in frame from the first base. From V the trimming removes 6 bases and from J it removes 7 bases, while the gene matches leave 8 bases of the junction unaccounted for. CDR1 and CDR2 are read off the germline V gene as MNHEY and SVGAGI. This TCR was sampled from a human donor in good health (CMV status not recorded). Some clones in this sample may be carry-over from other donors' samples. This chain is built from TRBV6-5 and TRBJ2-1; TRBD2 aligns with 14 central bases. The sequenced sample consisted of CD8+ T cells from PBMCs. The bases read TGTGCCAGCAGGCCTGGACTAGCGGGGGGCAGGAATGAGCAGTTCTTC. Its translation is CASRPGLAGGRNEQFF.